These 22 T cell receptor beta chains share one sample of origin, sequenced in a study of shared clonotypes between healthy human individuals (dated by TCRdb to about 2020). The method was the immunoSEQ multiplex PCR assay. This immuneACCESS table, as held by TCRdb, lists in-frame sequences with V and J called but not all clones. Of the missing ones, under half trace to an unresolved V gene in checked studies; the others have no known cause. The sample table shows roughly 1 million clones, and approximately 68% are seen once. Nearly 1.5% of the sample is taken by the ten largest. The sample comprised memory CD4+ T cells sorted from blood. According to the study, the label for this sample's cell subset or site signals: CD45RA-negative fraction. These receptors originate from a man aged 18 to 29 in good health.

The V gene is TRBV6-1, the J gene TRBJ1-2; 8 bases are a match to TRBD1. This CDR3 has 12 amino acids. J gave up 6 bases and V 7 bases, and 4 bases lay outside the gene matches. Germline CDR1 MNHNS, CDR2 SASEGT. The CDR3 coding sequence is TGTGCCAGCACGGACAGGGTTAATGGCTACACCTTC. This translates into CASTDRVNGYTF.

This clone was found a few times. The J gene is TRBJ2-2, the V gene TRBV2, with 12 bases identical to TRBD2. This CDR3 is 19 amino acids long. Germline loops: CDR1 SNHLY, CDR2 FYNNEI. After removal of 3 bases from V and 4 bases from J, the junction contained 12 bases not matched to a gene. CDR3 amino acids: CASSDQGALAGGFTGELFF. In DNA form, the CDR3 reads TGTGCCAGCAGTGATCAGGGGGCACTAGCGGGAGGTTTCACCGGGGAGCTGTTTTTT. The full variable domain, in which reference TRBV2 and TRBJ2-2 provide the parts outside the CDR3, is EPEVTQTPSHQVTQMGQEVILRCVPISNHLYFYWYRQILGQKVEFLVSFYNNEISEKSEIFDDQFSVERPDGSNFTLKIRSTKLEDSAMYFCASSDQGALAGGFTGELFFGEGSRLTVL.

This clone was seen a single time. The rearrangement links TRBV19 to TRBJ2-1, with 12 bases matching TRBD2. J lost 9 bases, V lost 5 bases, and 5 bases had no gene match. This CDR3 contains 14 residues. Germline loops: CDR1 LNHDA, CDR2 SQIVND (reference sequence). The CDR3 region has the DNA TGTGCCAGTAGTTCTAGCGGGAGGGCGAGTGAGCAGTTCTTC. Residues: CASSSSGRASEQFF.

The rearrangement uses TRBV10-1 and TRBJ2-5; 8 bases match TRBD1. The ends lost 6 bases at V and 1 base at J; junction bases unmatched: 4. This CDR3 spans 14 amino acids. Germline V gene lookup returns CDR1 WNHNN and CDR2 SYGVQD (reference sequence). The CDR3 DNA sequence: TGCGCCAGCAGCCGGACAGGGAGCCAAGAGACCCAGTACTTC. Amino acid sequence: CASSRTGSQETQYF.

The chain joins TRBV2 to TRBJ2-1; D uncertain. Trimming stripped 8 bases from V and 3 bases from J, with 8 bases between. Germline-derived CDR1 and CDR2 are SNHLY and FYNNEI. The CDR3 length is 12 residues. The CDR3 loop is CASWQNYNEQFF. The CDR3, as DNA: TGTGCCAGCTGGCAGAACTACAATGAGCAGTTCTTC.

In its sample, this clone was seen once. The chain is built from TRBV5-1 and TRBJ1-2, with TRBD1 matching over 11 bases. V lost 3 bases, J lost 6 bases, and 10 bases stayed unmatched. The germline gives CDR1 SGHRS, CDR2 YFSETQ. This CDR3 spans 16 amino acids. The CDR3 loop is CASSSGQGAWEDGYTF. The CDR3 DNA sequence: TGCGCCAGCAGCTCCGGACAGGGGGCTTGGGAGGATGGCTACACCTTC. Based on the CDR3 plus reference TRBV5-1 and TRBJ1-2, the full variable domain is KAGVTQTPRYLIKTRGQQVTLSCSPISGHRSVSWYQQTPGQGLQFLFEYFSETQRNKGNFPGRFSGRQFSNSRSEMNVSTLELGDSALYLCASSSGQGAWEDGYTFGSGTRLTVV.

This clone occurred a few times. Different DNA sequences within this sample yield the same CDR3. This chain joins TRBV5-1 and TRBJ2-1, with TRBD2 matching 13 bases. CDR3 length: 15 amino acids. Trimming took 3 bases from V and 5 from J; bases not matched to a gene: 2. The germline V gene encodes CDR1 SGHRS and CDR2 YFSETQ. Here the CDR3 DNA reads TGCGCCAGCAGCTCAGGGACTAGCGGGGACAATGAGCAGTTCTTC. Residues: CASSSGTSGDNEQFF. The entire variable domain, with the rest obtained from reference TRBV5-1 and TRBJ2-1, is as follows: KAGVTQTPRYLIKTRGQQVTLSCSPISGHRSVSWYQQTPGQGLQFLFEYFSETQRNKGNFPGRFSGRQFSNSRSEMNVSTLELGDSALYLCASSSGTSGDNEQFFGPGTRLTVL.

The chain combines TRBV10-2 with TRBJ1-3; 8 bases are a match to TRBD1. The germline V gene has CDR1 WSHSY and CDR2 SAAADI. The CDR3 loop spans 15 amino acids. V shed 4 bases, J shed 7 bases, and the junction held 9 bases outside the gene matches. CDR3: CASSGATGGFNTIYF. The CDR3 coding sequence is TGCGCCAGCAGTGGGGCTACAGGGGGGTTCAACACCATATATTTT.

The chain uses TRBV4-1 and TRBJ2-3; D is unclear. Per germline, CDR1 MGHRA and CDR2 YSYEKL. The CDR3 loop spans 13 amino acids. V was shortened by 1 base and J by 3 bases, with 5 bases between the two germline ends. CDR3 sequence: CASSQGITDTQYF. CDR3 sequence (DNA): TGCGCCAGCAGCCAAGGGATTACAGATACGCAGTATTTT.

The chain links TRBV11-2 to TRBJ2-7, with TRBD2 matching over 10 bases. CDR1 and CDR2 (germline): SGHAT, FQNNGV. This CDR3 has 14 residues. The V and J ends lost 5 bases and 5 bases, in that order; junction bases with no gene match: 6. The CDR3 nucleotides are TGTGCCAGCAGCGATCTAGCGGGGGCTGACGAGCAGTACTTC. Translating gives CASSDLAGADEQYF.

The chain employs TRBV2 and TRBJ1-1; 8 nucleotides agree with TRBD1. From germline, CDR1 is SNHLY and CDR2 FYNNEI. The ends lost 9 bases at V and 5 bases at J; junction bases unmatched: 8. The CDR3 contains 13 residues. The CDR3 is CARGFTGGTEAFF. DNA for the CDR3: TGTGCCAGGGGTTTCACAGGGGGAACTGAAGCTTTCTTT.

This chain links TRBV18 with TRBJ2-7; 7 bases are a match to TRBD1. J gave up 9 bases and V 5 bases, and 13 bases lay outside the gene matches. From germline, CDR1 is KGHSH and CDR2 LQKENI. The CDR3 sequence is 14 residues long. The CDR3 protein is CASSSQSQGEGQYF. The CDR3 nucleotides are TGTGCCAGCTCATCCCAGTCTCAGGGGGAAGGGCAGTACTTC.

The rearrangement links TRBV6-1 to TRBJ1-2; unclear D gene. There are 13 residues in the CDR3. The V gene's germline CDR1 is MNHNS and CDR2 SASEGT. V lost 5 bases and J lost 4, with 11 bases in between. CDR3 region: CASSQGSGYGYTF. CDR3 DNA sequence: TGTGCCAGCAGTCAAGGTAGTGGCTATGGCTACACCTTC.

The chain couples TRBV14 to TRBJ2-7; D ambiguous. With 0 bases removed from V and 3 bases from J, the gap between germline ends came to 15 bases. CDR3 length: 16 residues. Germline V gene data show CDR1 as SGHDN and CDR2 as FVKESK. CDR3 amino acids: CASSQDTLAAVYEQYF. CDR3 in DNA: TGTGCCAGCAGCCAAGATACATTGGCGGCCGTCTACGAGCAGTACTTC.

This clone has a count of ten or more. At one of its ends the junction is not consistent with the germline gene, which may arise from a read error. The chain links TRBV7-7 to TRBJ2-1; TRBD1 matches 9 bases. This CDR3 is built from 15 residues. Germline V CDR1 and CDR2: SSHAT, FNYEAQ (reference sequence). CDR3 residues: CASSAGTGWNNEQFF. The DNA of the CDR3 is TGTGCTAGCAGCGCCGGGACAGGGTGGAACAATGAGCAGTTCTTC.

This clone is a singleton in its sample. J is TRBJ1-1 and V is TRBV11-3, with a tentative D call TRBD1 (6 bases). CDR3 length equals 16 residues. Trimming removed 5 bases at V and 0 bases at J, with 16 bases between. CDR1 and CDR2 (germline): SGHNT, YENEEA. The chain's CDR3 is CASSPPQGDMNTEAFF. The CDR3 DNA sequence: TGTGCCAGCAGCCCACCCCAAGGGGACATGAACACTGAAGCTTTCTTT.

The rearrangement joins TRBV18 to TRBJ2-3; D gene unclear. This CDR3 spans 13 amino acids. Trimming stripped 3 bases from V and 3 bases from J, with 7 bases between. Germline V lookup: CDR1 KGHSH, CDR2 LQKENI. This chain's CDR3 is CASSPETTDTQYF. The CDR3 nucleotides read TGTGCCAGCTCACCTGAGACTACAGATACGCAGTATTTT.

The rearrangement links TRBV4-2 to TRBJ2-3; either TRBD1 or TRBD2 may supply D (5 bases each). Trimming cost V 4 bases and J 0 bases, with 11 bases left between them. Germline CDR1 and CDR2: LGHNA and YNFKEQ. The CDR3 length is 15 residues. The CDR3: CASSLGGSSTDTQYF. DNA for the CDR3: TGTGCCAGCAGCCTTGGGGGTTCTAGCACAGATACGCAGTATTTT.

The CDR3: CASSLIQAGYGYTF. CDR3 nucleotide sequence: TGTGCCAGCAGTTTAATACAGGCAGGCTATGGCTACACCTTC. The chain recombines TRBV28 with TRBJ1-2, with D perhaps TRBD1 (5 bases). CDR1 is MDHEN and CDR2 is SYDVKM in the germline V gene. The V and J ends lost 2 bases and 4 bases respectively, with 11 bases between them. The CDR3 is made up of 14 amino acids.

The DNA for the CDR3 is TGTGCCAGCAGCTTAGGGTCGGGGGGCATCCAAGAGACCCAGTACTTC. It codes for CASSLGSGGIQETQYF. The V call is TRBV7-2, the J call TRBJ2-5; D might be TRBD2 (7 bases). Trimming removed 1 base from V and 1 base from J, with 13 bases in between. This CDR3 has 16 amino acids. CDR1 SGHTA and CDR2 FQGNSA come from the germline V gene.

The chain employs TRBV5-1 and TRBJ2-3, with 11 bases matching TRBD2. With V trimmed by 2 bases and J by 3 bases, 5 bases remained unmatched. This CDR3 has 16 residues. Germline CDR1 reads SGHRS; CDR2 reads YFSETQ. The chain's CDR3 is CASSFTSGRTTDTQYF. The CDR3 region has the DNA TGCGCCAGCAGCTTCACTAGCGGGAGAACTACAGATACGCAGTATTTT.

Regarding this clone: A much larger clone lies one base from this, so it may be a read error. The CDR3: CASSLELAGNNEQFF. The CDR3 nucleotides are TGTGCCAGCAGCTTAGAACTAGCGGGCAACAATGAGCAGTTCTTC. The chain has TRBV7-2 and TRBJ2-1; TRBD2 agrees at 9 bases. Germline assignment: CDR1 SGHTA and CDR2 FQGNSA. CDR3 length: 15 residues. V dropped 1 base and J dropped 5; count of bases not matched to a gene: 3.